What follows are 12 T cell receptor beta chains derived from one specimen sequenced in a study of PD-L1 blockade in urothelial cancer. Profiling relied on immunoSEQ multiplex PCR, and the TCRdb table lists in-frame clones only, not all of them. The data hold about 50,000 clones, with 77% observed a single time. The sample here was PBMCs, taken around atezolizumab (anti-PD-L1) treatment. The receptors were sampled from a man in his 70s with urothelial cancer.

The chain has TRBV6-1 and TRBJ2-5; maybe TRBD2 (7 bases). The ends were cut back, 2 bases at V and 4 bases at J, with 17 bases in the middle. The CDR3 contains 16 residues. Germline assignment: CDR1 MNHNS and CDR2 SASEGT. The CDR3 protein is CASSERGRASGETQYF. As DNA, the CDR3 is TGTGCCAGCAGTGAAAGGGGGAGGGCTAGCGGAGAGACCCAGTACTTC.

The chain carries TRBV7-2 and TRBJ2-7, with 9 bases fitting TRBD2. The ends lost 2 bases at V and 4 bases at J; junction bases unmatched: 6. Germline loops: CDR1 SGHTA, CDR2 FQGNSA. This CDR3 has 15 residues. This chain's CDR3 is CASSLRAGGPYEQYF. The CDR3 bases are TGTGCCAGCAGCTTACGGGCGGGAGGGCCGTACGAGCAGTACTTC. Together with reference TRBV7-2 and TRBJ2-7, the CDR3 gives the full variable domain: GAGVSQSPSNKVTEKGKDVELRCDPISGHTALYWYRQSLGQGLEFLIYFQGNSAPDKSGLPSDRFSAERTGGSVSTLTIQRTQQEDSAVYLCASSLRAGGPYEQYFGPGTRLTVT.

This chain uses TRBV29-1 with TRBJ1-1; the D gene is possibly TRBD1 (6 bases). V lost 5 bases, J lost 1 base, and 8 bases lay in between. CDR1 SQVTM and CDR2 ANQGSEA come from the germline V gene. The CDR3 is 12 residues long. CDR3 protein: CSVRRGNTEAFF. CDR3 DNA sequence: TGCAGCGTTCGCAGGGGGAACACTGAAGCTTTCTTT.

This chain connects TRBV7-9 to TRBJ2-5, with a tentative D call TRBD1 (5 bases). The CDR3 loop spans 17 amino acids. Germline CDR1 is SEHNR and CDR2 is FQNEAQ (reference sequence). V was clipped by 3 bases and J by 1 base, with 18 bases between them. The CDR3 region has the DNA TGTGCCAGCAGCTTTCTTCTGGGGCAGTCGGTCCAAGAGACCCAGTACTTC. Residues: CASSFLLGQSVQETQYF.

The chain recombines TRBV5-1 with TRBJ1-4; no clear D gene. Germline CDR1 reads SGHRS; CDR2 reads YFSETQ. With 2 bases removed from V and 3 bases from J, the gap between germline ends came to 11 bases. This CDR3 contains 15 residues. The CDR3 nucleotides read TGCGCCAGCAGCTTAATGAACAGCCCTAATGAAAAACTGTTTTTT. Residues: CASSLMNSPNEKLFF.

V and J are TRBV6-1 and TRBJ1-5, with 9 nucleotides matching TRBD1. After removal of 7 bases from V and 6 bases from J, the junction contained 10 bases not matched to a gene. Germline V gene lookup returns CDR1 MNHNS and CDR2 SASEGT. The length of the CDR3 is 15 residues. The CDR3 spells CASISTGGSGQPQHF. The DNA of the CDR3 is TGTGCCAGCATTTCGACAGGGGGATCTGGTCAGCCCCAGCATTTT.

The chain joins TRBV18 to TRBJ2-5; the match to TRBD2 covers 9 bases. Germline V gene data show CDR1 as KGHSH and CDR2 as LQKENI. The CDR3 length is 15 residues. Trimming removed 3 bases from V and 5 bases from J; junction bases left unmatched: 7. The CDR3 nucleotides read TGTGCCAGCTCACCTCTTAGCGGGAGTGGGGAGACCCAGTACTTC. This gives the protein CASSPLSGSGETQYF.

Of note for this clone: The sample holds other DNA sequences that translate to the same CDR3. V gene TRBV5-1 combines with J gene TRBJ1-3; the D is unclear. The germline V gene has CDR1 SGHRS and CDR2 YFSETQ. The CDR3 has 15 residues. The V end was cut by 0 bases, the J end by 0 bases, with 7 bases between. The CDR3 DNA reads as TGCGCCAGCAGCTTGGACGGTTCCTCTGGAAACACCATATATTTT. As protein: CASSLDGSSGNTIYF.

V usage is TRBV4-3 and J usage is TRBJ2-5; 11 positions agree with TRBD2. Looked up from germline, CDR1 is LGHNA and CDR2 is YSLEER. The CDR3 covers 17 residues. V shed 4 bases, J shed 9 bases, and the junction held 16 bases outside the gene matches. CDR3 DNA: TGCGCCAGCAGCCCCACCTTCGGACTAGCGGGCCAGGGGCCCCAGTACTTC. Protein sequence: CASSPTFGLAGQGPQYF.

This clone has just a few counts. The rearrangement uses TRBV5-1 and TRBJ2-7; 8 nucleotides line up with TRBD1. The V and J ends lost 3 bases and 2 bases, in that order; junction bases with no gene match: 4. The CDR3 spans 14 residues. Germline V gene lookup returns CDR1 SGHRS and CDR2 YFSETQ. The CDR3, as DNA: TGCGCCAGCAGCTCGCAGGGGGCGACCTACGAGCAGTACTTC. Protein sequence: CASSSQGATYEQYF.

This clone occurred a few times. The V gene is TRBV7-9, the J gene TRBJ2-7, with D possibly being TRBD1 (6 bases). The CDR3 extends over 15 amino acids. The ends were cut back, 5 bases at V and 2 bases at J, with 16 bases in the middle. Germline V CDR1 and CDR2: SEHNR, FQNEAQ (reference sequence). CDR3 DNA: TGTGCCAGCAGCCCGGGACATGTACGCACCTACGAGCAGTACTTC. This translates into CASSPGHVRTYEQYF.

CDR3 bases: TGTGCCAGCTCCCTAACAGGGGGCATCGGCTACGAGCAGTACTTC. Amino acid sequence: CASSLTGGIGYEQYF. The V gene is TRBV18, the J gene TRBJ2-7; 9 positions agree with TRBD1. This CDR3 has 15 residues. Per germline, CDR1 KGHSH and CDR2 LQKENI. V lost 6 bases and J lost 3; bases outside the gene matches: 9.